These 7 T cell receptor beta chains share one sample of origin, sequenced in a study of post-analysis software for immune sequencing data. Sequencing libraries made from TCR beta cDNA carried unique molecular identifiers. TCRdb re-called the PCR reads with MiXCR, one entry per CDR3 protein. Seen here are roughly 150,000 distinct CDR3 sequences, about 34% observed once, and the top ten hold 25% to 35%. The material was blood, obtained after autologous hematopoietic stem cell transplantation. All receptors derive from a girl aged 5-17 years with multiple sclerosis.

The chain couples TRBV7-9 to TRBJ2-1; D possibly corresponds to TRBD1 (5 bases). Per germline, CDR1 SEHNR and CDR2 FQNEAQ (reference sequence). V was pared by 2 bases and J by 6 bases, with 8 bases between. There are 13 residues in the CDR3. This CDR3 reads CASSLTDSNEQFF. As DNA, the CDR3 is TGTGCCAGCAGCTTAACCGACAGCAATGAGCAGTTCTTC.

This clonotype has more than one count but fewer than ten. The V and J genes are TRBV7-3 and TRBJ2-7, with a possible D match to TRBD2 (5 bases). The CDR3 totals 13 residues. The V gene lost 3 bases and the J gene lost 3 bases, with 9 bases spanning the gap. Germline lookup yields CDR1 SGHTA and CDR2 FQGTGA. CDR3 protein: CASSLAGNYEQYF. The CDR3 nucleotides are TGTGCCAGCAGCTTGGCGGGTAACTACGAGCAGTACTTC.

This clonotype showed up just a few times. This chain links TRBV3-1 with TRBJ2-5; the D gene is possibly TRBD2 (6 bases). With the DNA end fitting TRBJ2-7 better, the J assignment may be wrong. The CDR3 has 16 residues. From germline, CDR1 is LGHDT and CDR2 YNNKEL (reference sequence). CDR3 bases: TGTGCCAGCAGCCAAGACGGGGGACTGAGGGGCTACGAGCAGTACTTC. Residues: CASSQDGGLRGYEQYF.

This clonotype was counted between two and nine times. The chain has TRBV2 and TRBJ2-1, with D perhaps TRBD2 (6 bases). This CDR3 comprises 12 residues. CDR1 SNHLY and CDR2 FYNNEI come from the germline V gene. Deletions cut 2 bases from V and 12 bases from J, with 11 bases between. CDR3 region: CASSERRGPQFF. The CDR3 bases are TGTGCCAGCAGTGAACGGCGGGGACCGCAGTTCTTC. The variable domain in full, completed from reference TRBV2 and TRBJ2-1, reads EPEVTQTPSHQVTQMGQEVILRCVPISNHLYFYWYRQILGQKVEFLVSFYNNEISEKSEIFDDQFSVERPDGSNFTLKIRSTKLEDSAMYFCASSERRGPQFFGPGTRLTVL.

This sequence joins TRBV29-1 and TRBJ1-2; the D is unclear. Germline V gene data show CDR1 as SQVTM and CDR2 as ANQGSEA. Trimming stripped 3 bases from V and 5 bases from J, with 4 bases between. The CDR3 spans 10 residues. CDR3 nucleotide sequence: TGCAGCGTTGATCAGTATGGCTACACCTTC. This gives the protein CSVDQYGYTF.

The chain employs TRBV2 and TRBJ2-7, with 7 bases fitting TRBD2. The germline V gene encodes CDR1 SNHLY and CDR2 FYNNEI. The ends lost 6 bases at V and 4 bases at J; junction bases unmatched: 15. The length of the CDR3 is 16 residues. CDR3 nucleotide sequence: TGTGCCAGCAGAGGACAACTTCTAGCGGAGGGTTACGAGCAGTACTTC. Protein product: CASRGQLLAEGYEQYF.

CDR3 in DNA: TGTGCCAGCAGTTTATTCCCCGACAGGCCGTACTTC. Encoded protein: CASSLFPDRPYF. This rearrangement joins TRBV28 to TRBJ2-7; D might be TRBD1 (6 bases). Germline loops: CDR1 MDHEN, CDR2 SYDVKM. The CDR3 spans 12 residues. The ends were cut back, 1 base at V and 12 bases at J, with 13 bases in the middle.